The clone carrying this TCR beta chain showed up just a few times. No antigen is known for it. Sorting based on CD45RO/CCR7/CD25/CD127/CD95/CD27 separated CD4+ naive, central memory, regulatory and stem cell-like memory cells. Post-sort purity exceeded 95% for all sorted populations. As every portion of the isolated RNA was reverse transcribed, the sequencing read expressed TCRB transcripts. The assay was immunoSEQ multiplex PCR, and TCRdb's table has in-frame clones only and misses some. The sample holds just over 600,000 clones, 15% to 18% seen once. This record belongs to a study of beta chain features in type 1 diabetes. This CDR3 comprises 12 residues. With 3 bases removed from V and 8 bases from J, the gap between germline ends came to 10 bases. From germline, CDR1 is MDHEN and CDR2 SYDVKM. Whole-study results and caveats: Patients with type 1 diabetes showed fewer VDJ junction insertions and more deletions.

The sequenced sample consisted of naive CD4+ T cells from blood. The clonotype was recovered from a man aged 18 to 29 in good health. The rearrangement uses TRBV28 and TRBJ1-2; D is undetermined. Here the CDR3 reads CASSLSSAGYTF. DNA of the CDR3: TGTGCCAGCAGTTTGAGTTCGGCCGGCTACACCTTC.